This TCR beta chain was documented in a study of blood T cells in healthy people across ages (dated by TCRdb to between 2015 and 2017). Regarding the complete study: Template switching captured roughly one uniquely barcoded TCR beta cDNA molecule per two T cells in model experiments. To track age-related changes in TCR beta repertoire diversity, the study relied on deep sequencing normalized with unique cDNA molecular identifiers. The donors were split into four age groups: young (average roughly 15 years), middle-aged (about 40), aged (62) and long-lived (approximately 80). To avoid experimental bias, donors of different ages were randomly spread across the sequencing lanes. Two additional independent replicas of 1 million unique cDNA reads from the same blood draw were analyzed for two donors (one aged 18 to 30 and one aged 80 or older). Overall results and qualifications from the work: Bulk unsorted PBMC profiling prevented conclusive comparison of naive and antigen-experienced compartments. Estimates of total diversity based on one million sequenced T cells were considered lower bounds and underestimates. The long-lived group showed more naive CD4+ T cells, fewer expanded clones and increased TCR diversity than the aged group, suggesting age selection. Because donor CMV infection status was unknown, age-related changes in expanded clonotypes were potentially confounded. As age increased, observed TCR beta diversity per million T cells dropped in a roughly linear way, and a significant reduction was already evident by age around 41. A strong correlation was found between observed TCR beta diversity and the percentage of naive T cells measured by flow cytometry.

This clonotype was picked up one time. It has no known antigen specificity. No qualities accompany the bases; no much larger clone lies one base away. One read alone is weak evidence. Systemically healthy Caucasian individuals from Russia, around 38 in total and aged roughly 6 to 100 years, were included as donors. Approximately 10 milliliters of peripheral blood were collected from each donor into EDTA-treated Vacutainer tubes. Ficoll-Paque density-gradient centrifugation was used to isolate PBMCs, with at least 7 million per sample. Total RNA, at least 5.5 micrograms per sample, was extracted from PBMCs with Trizol reagent. For every donor, an aliquot of PBMCs went through flow cytometry to measure the percentages of naive CD45RAhigh/CD27high T cells. Library construction relied on 5' RACE. The sequencing machine was an Illumina HiSeq 2500. A second PCR of about 7 to 12 cycles was performed with a sample-barcoded 5' primer and a J-beta primer mix. Each TCR beta cDNA molecule received a unique molecular identifier from a template-switch 5' adaptor carrying 12 random nucleotides. Each sample yielded at least 2.5 million CDR3-containing paired-end reads. First-strand cDNA synthesis was performed from all RNA using the Mint cDNA synthesis kit, with priming by a TRBC-specific oligonucleotide. All cDNA was treated with uracil-DNA glycosylase and then went through a first 18-cycle PCR with the universal primers M1SS and BC2_uni_R. For the original study's pipeline: For normalization, 1 million high-quality reads, each with a distinct molecular identifier, were randomly selected from each sample. Instead of being binned into consensus sequences, reads that shared molecular identifiers were thrown out. MiTCR, set to a Q25 quality threshold and the strictest error-elimination algorithm, was used for CDR3 identification, clonotype clustering and error correction. A nonparametric unseen species model using Euler transformation provided a lower-bound estimate of total TCR beta diversity. TCRdb trimmed public reads at Q25 via fastp, called clones via MiXCR and kept in-frame beta chains. Identical CDR3 proteins give one entry, which carries the most common genes and DNA. Here the V and J calls rest on TCRdb's processing, not on the authors' analysis. A total of fewer than 800,000 distinct CDR3 sequences appear in this sample, about half of them only once. In total, the top ten clones hold approximately 32% of the sample.

CDR1 and CDR2 (MNHEY, SVGEGT) derive from the germline V gene. V is reduced by 7 bases and J by 4 bases, leaving a spacing of 9 bases between them. The CDR3 has 12 amino acids, counting the end cysteine and phenylalanine. CDR3 DNA is the only sequence kept; it has 36 bases, read in frame from the first base. This receptor was obtained from a woman aged 55-69 years in good health. Specimen: blood. The chain uses TRBV6-2 or TRBV6-3 and TRBJ2-3, with the D gene call left open. DNA sequence: TGTGCCAGCAACCACGGGCCAGATACGCAGTATTTT. It specifies CASNHGPDTQYF.